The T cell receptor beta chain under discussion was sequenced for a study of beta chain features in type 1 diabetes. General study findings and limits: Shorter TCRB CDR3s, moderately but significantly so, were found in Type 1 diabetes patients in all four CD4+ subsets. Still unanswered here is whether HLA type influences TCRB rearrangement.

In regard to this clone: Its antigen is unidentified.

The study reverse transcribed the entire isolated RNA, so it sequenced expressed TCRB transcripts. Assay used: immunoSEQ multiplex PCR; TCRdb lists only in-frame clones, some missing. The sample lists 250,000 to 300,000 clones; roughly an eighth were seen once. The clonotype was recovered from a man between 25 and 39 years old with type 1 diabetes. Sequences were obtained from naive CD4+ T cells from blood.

The CDR3 nucleotides are TGTGCCAGCAGCCTGGGACTAGCGGACCCCTGGTTCTTC. It yields the protein CASSLGLADPWFF. The chain joins TRBV11-1 to TRBJ2-1; 11 bases fit TRBD2. This CDR3 is built from 13 residues. The V and J ends lost 5 bases and 15 bases, in that order; junction bases with no gene match: 9. Germline V gene lookup returns CDR1 SGHAT and CDR2 FQDESV (reference sequence). Looking up the rest from reference TRBV11-1 and TRBJ2-1 gives the full variable domain: EAEVAQSPRYKITEKSQAVAFWCDPISGHATLYWYRQILGQGPELLVQFQDESVVDDSQLPKDRFSAERLKGVDSTLKIQPAELGDSAMYLCASSLGLADPWFFGPGTRLTVL.